This entry features one TCR delta chain sequence. The protein in TCRdb stems from a much larger clone and differs at residue 10 from this DNA's translation, likely a read error; here the protein is translated from the DNA. The sample belongs to a study of γδ T cells in repeated Plasmodium falciparum infection. Trimming removed 0 bases at V and 0 bases at J, with 24 bases between. In germline, CDR1 is TSESDYY, CDR2 QEAYKQQN. This CDR3 comprises 20 residues. TCRdb redid clone calling on the multiplex PCR reads using CATT. This table has around 49,000 delta-chain clones, more than 1.5% appearing once. Vgamma9/Vdelta2+ and Vdelta2-negative gammadelta T cells were flow-sorted from PBMC for bulk sequencing.

The sample comprised gamma-delta T cells from blood. The receptor was derived from a pool of human donors (malaria-infected and uninfected, not separated). The rearrangement uses TRAV38-2/DV8 and TRDJ1, with D possibly being TRDD2 (5 bases). TCRdb carries no J gene annotation; the J gene was assigned here by matching the DNA with germline. The CDR3 DNA is TGTGCTTATAGGAGCGCGTTCCCTACCGACGGTTTGGACTACACCGATAAACTCATCTTT. Translation: CAYRSAFPTDGLDYTDKLIF.